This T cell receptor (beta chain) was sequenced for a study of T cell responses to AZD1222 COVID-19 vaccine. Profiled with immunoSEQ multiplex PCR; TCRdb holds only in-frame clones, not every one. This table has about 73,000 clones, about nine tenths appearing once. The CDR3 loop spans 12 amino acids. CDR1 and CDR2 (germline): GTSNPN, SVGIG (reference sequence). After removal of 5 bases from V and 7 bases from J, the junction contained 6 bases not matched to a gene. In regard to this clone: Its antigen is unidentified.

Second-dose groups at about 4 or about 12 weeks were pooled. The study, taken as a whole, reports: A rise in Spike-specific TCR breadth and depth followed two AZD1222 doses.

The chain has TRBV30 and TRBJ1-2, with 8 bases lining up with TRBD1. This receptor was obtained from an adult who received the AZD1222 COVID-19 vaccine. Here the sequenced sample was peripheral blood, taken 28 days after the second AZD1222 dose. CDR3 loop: CAWWTGSGGYTF. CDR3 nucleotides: TGTGCCTGGTGGACAGGGTCCGGTGGCTACACCTTC. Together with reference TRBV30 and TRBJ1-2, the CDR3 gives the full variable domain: SQTIHQWPATLVQPVGSPLSLECTVEGTSNPNLYWYRQAAGRGLQLLFYSVGIGQISSEVPQNLSASRPQDRQFILSSKKLLLSDSGFYLCAWWTGSGGYTFGSGTRLTVV.